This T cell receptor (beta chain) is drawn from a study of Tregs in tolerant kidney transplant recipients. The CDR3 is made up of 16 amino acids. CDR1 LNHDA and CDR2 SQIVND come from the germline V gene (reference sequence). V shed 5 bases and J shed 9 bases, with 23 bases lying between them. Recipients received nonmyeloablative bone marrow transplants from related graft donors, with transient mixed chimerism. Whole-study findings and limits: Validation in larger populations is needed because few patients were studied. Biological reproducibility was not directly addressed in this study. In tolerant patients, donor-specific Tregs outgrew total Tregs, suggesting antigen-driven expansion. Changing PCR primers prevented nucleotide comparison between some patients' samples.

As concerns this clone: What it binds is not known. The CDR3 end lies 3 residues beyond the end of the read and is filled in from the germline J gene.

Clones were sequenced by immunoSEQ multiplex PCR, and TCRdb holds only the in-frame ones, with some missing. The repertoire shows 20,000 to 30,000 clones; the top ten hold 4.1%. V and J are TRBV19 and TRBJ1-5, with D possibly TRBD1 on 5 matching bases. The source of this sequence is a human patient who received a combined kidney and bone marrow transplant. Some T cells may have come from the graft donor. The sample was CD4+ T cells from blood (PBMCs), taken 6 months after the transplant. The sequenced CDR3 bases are TGTGCCAGTAGTCCCCATACAGGTTCCGTAGGTCGGCCC. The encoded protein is CASSPHTGSVGRP. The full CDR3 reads CASSPHTGSVGRPQHF.